The clone carrying this T cell receptor beta chain showed up many times. This entry belongs to a study of T-cell reconstitution after alpha-beta-depleted transplantation in children. Library preparation (for TCRbeta) was performed with unique molecular identifiers. TCRdb fed the PCR reads into MiXCR, producing one record per CDR3 protein. This table has 200,000 to 250,000 distinct CDR3 sequences, more than 10% appearing once. Here the sequenced sample was PBMCs from the stem cell graft donor, taken from the stem cell graft. This TCR was recovered from a human donor who donated a stem cell graft to a child with acute lymphoblastic leukemia.

CDR3 loop: CSAWGGTGNTIYF. CDR3 bases: TGCAGCGCCTGGGGGGGGACTGGAAACACCATATATTTT. This rearrangement joins TRBV29-1 to TRBJ1-3; the D gene is possibly TRBD1 (5 bases). In germline, CDR1 is SQVTM, CDR2 ANQGSEA. The CDR3 consists of 13 residues. The V gene lost 7 bases and the J gene lost 2 bases, with 12 bases spanning the gap.